This T cell receptor (beta chain) was profiled in a study of blood T cell repertoires in COVID-19 (dated by TCRdb to the early 2020s). About the investigation overall: Samples covering the acute and convalescent phases of COVID-19 were provided by collaborators in the United States, Italy and Spain. The prospective study material was composed of cDNA or gDNA derived from T cells, B-cell-depleted T cells, or PBMCs. The dataset comprised deeply sampled blood TCRbeta repertoires from subjects exposed to, actively infected with, or recovered from COVID-19. The repertoires were made available in a free public database intended to serve as a resource for research on the immune response to SARS-CoV-2. Samples came from the ongoing ImmuneRACE study (first 160 participants) plus 1,254 subjects from 6 global collaborators. Sample metadata almost always included a de-identified subject ID, COVID-19 status, age in years and sex. Where available, HLA class I and class II types were obtained from metadata supplied by the sample provider rather than from assay-based typing. Broader findings and caveats from the paper: Clinical and demographic metadata were provided uncurated, with the amount varying by source and participant.

The table lists this clone with a count of one. No antigen is known for it. Base qualities are missing; no much larger clone stands one base away. Other nucleotide sequences in the sample specify the same CDR3. Each collaborating institution followed its own protocols to collect whole blood in K2EDTA tubes. For TCRbeta analysis, collaborators shipped samples in one of three forms: frozen whole blood, isolated PBMCs, or DNA extracted from either of those sample types. TCRbeta CDR3 regions were amplified from genomic DNA by means of the immunoSEQ Assay, a bias-controlled multiplex PCR. As for the authors' bioinformatics: Nucleated cell counts per sample were estimated from amplification of reference gene primers within the assay. To quantify the absolute abundance of each unique TCRbeta CDR3 rearrangement, sequence reads were collapsed and filtered. For each sample, productive Simpson clonality was calculated as the square root of Simpson's diversity index over productive rearrangements. Not all clones reach the TCRdb copy of this immuneACCESS table, which keeps in-frame sequences only. Checked studies attribute under half of the gap to unresolved V genes and leave the rest unexplained. The D gene and trimming were derived from the DNA, and the V and J assignments and clone size from that table. This sample lists approximately 100,000 clones; 70% to 90% were detected once. 2.1% of the sample rests with the top ten.

The germline V gene yields SGDLS for CDR1 and YYNGEE for CDR2. V and J are truncated by 0 bases and 4 bases respectively, leaving an intervening sequence of 9 bases. Inclusive of the bounding cysteine and phenylalanine, the CDR3 is 14 residues long. The kept DNA is CDR3 alone, 42 bases in frame from the first base. The origin of this receptor is a human donor in a cohort sampled during active COVID-19. The chain employs TRBV9 and TRBJ2-3; TRBD1 is a weak D gene call, 5 bases matching. Sequences were obtained from peripheral blood. In nucleotide form, the sequence is TGTGCCAGCAGCGTAGGGGGCCTCTCAGATACGCAGTATTTT. This gives the protein CASSVGGLSDTQYF. The CDR3 plus the reference TRBV9 and TRBJ2-3 genes for the other parts give the full variable domain: DSGVTQTPKHLITATGQRVTLRCSPRSGDLSVYWYQQSLDQGLQFLIQYYNGEERAKGNILERFSAQQFPDLHSELNLSSLELGDSALYFCASSVGGLSDTQYFGPGTRLTVL.